The 9 T cell receptor beta chains below come from one sample, sequenced in a study of cytomegalovirus exposure and HLA in healthy donors. Sequenced by immunoSEQ multiplex PCR; TCRdb stores in-frame clones only, minus some. The sample shows approximately 60,000 clones, 75% to 95% of them seen only once. Source material: PBMCs. The origin of the receptors is a young man in good health and CMV-seronegative.

The chain uses TRBV5-6 and TRBJ1-2; D perhaps matches TRBD1 (6 bases). The germline V gene encodes CDR1 SGHDT and CDR2 YYEEEE. Trimming stripped 0 bases from V and 4 bases from J, with 16 bases between. CDR3 length equals 16 residues. CDR3 region: CASSLGRTAASYGYTF. CDR3 nucleotide sequence: TGTGCCAGCAGCTTGGGGAGGACAGCCGCTAGCTATGGCTACACCTTC. The entire variable domain, with the rest obtained from reference TRBV5-6 and TRBJ1-2, is as follows: DAGVTQSPTHLIKTRGQQVTLRCSPKSGHDTVSWYQQALGQGPQFIFQYYEEEERQRGNFPDRFSGHQFPNYSSELNVNALLLGDSALYLCASSLGRTAASYGYTFGSGTRLTVV.

The rearrangement uses TRBV27 and TRBJ2-1; weak D call: TRBD2 (5 bases). Between the trimmed V and J ends, which lost 0 bases and 0 bases, there was a span of 6 bases. CDR1 is MNHEY and CDR2 is SMNVEV in the germline V gene (reference sequence). The CDR3 is 15 residues long. The CDR3 DNA sequence: TGTGCCAGCAGTTTATCAGGGAGCTCCTACAATGAGCAGTTCTTC. Protein: CASSLSGSSYNEQFF.

This clone appeared a few times. This chain links TRBV6-5 with TRBJ1-4; tentatively, D is TRBD1 (6 bases). CDR1 and CDR2 from the germline V gene are MNHEY and SVGAGI. The CDR3 is made up of 14 amino acids. Deletions cut 2 bases from V and 7 bases from J, with 11 bases between. The CDR3 reads CASSYQGLGEKLFF. CDR3 DNA: TGTGCCAGCAGTTACCAGGGGCTGGGTGAAAAACTGTTTTTT.

The CDR3 sequence: CASSPTGDYGYTF. In nucleotides, the CDR3 is TGTGCCAGCAGTCCTACAGGGGACTATGGCTACACCTTC. The chain links TRBV6-6 to TRBJ1-2; TRBD1 aligns across 7 bases. This CDR3 is built from 13 residues. Trimming at V came to 5 bases and at J to 3 bases, leaving 3 bases not matched to a gene. Germline CDR1 and CDR2: MNHNY and SVGAGI (reference sequence).

The V gene is TRBV19, the J gene TRBJ2-7, with TRBD2 identical over 8 bases. Trimming took 3 bases from V and 6 from J; bases not matched to a gene: 7. This CDR3 region has 14 residues. Germline-derived CDR1 and CDR2 are LNHDA and SQIVND (reference sequence). The CDR3: CASSITSGSGEQYF. CDR3 coding DNA: TGTGCCAGTAGTATCACCAGCGGGAGTGGCGAGCAGTACTTC.

This chain joins TRBV7-2 and TRBJ2-7, with 8 bases matching TRBD2. The CDR3 is made up of 15 amino acids. Germline trimming cut 3 bases from V and 3 bases from J; bases unmatched to any gene: 7. CDR1 is SGHTA, CDR2 FQGNSA, per germline. Written as DNA, the CDR3 is TGTGCCAGCAGCTTCGGGAGGGGAAGAGGCTACGAGCAGTACTTC. Translation: CASSFGRGRGYEQYF.

This clone has just one count. V usage is TRBV7-9 and J usage is TRBJ1-2; TRBD1 aligns across 7 bases. In germline, CDR1 is SEHNR, CDR2 FQNEAQ (reference sequence). J was trimmed by 0 bases and V by 4 bases; bases with no gene match: 11. The CDR3 sequence is 17 residues long. The CDR3 spells CASSSWQGGSSNYGYTF. As DNA, the CDR3 is TGTGCCAGCAGCTCGTGGCAGGGGGGATCCTCTAACTATGGCTACACCTTC.

The chain couples TRBV7-2 to TRBJ2-5, with 7 bases lining up with TRBD1. J was trimmed by 1 base and V by 0 bases; bases with no gene match: 2. In germline, CDR1 is SGHTA, CDR2 FQGNSA. The CDR3 totals 15 residues. The CDR3 region is CASSLARTGQETQYF. The CDR3 DNA is TGTGCCAGCAGCTTAGCTAGGACAGGCCAAGAGACCCAGTACTTC. The full variable domain, in which reference TRBV7-2 and TRBJ2-5 provide the parts outside the CDR3, is GAGVSQSPSNKVTEKGKDVELRCDPISGHTALYWYRQSLGQGLEFLIYFQGNSAPDKSGLPSDRFSAERTGGSVSTLTIQRTQQEDSAVYLCASSLARTGQETQYFGPGTRLLVL.

The chain couples TRBV2 to TRBJ2-5; 8 bases line up with TRBD1. The CDR3 is 14 residues long. CDR1 and CDR2 from the germline V gene are SNHLY and FYNNEI. J gave up 4 bases and V 5 bases, and 6 bases lay outside the gene matches. The CDR3 region has the DNA TGTGCCAGCAGTCAGGGGGCTGGTAGAGAGACCCAGTACTTC. Protein: CASSQGAGRETQYF. Complete variable domain (other parts from reference TRBV2 and TRBJ2-5): EPEVTQTPSHQVTQMGQEVILRCVPISNHLYFYWYRQILGQKVEFLVSFYNNEISEKSEIFDDQFSVERPDGSNFTLKIRSTKLEDSAMYFCASSQGAGRETQYFGPGTRLLVL.